Listed here is a single TCR beta chain. Authors' analysis steps: Amplification of reference gene primers was used by the study to estimate nucleated cell counts. TCRdb's copy holds only in-frame clones and misses some; the assay was immunoSEQ multiplex PCR. Clone size and the V and J calls come from that table; the DNA yielded D and trimming. The sample lists fewer than 250,000 clones, roughly 85% occurring once. The sample is drawn from a study of blood T cell repertoires in COVID-19. Across the study: COVID-19 samples, acute and convalescent, were from the United States, Italy and Spain. T cells, B-cell-depleted T cells, or PBMCs provided the cDNA or gDNA that served as material.

Trimming cost V 5 bases and J 0 bases, with 10 bases left between them. There are 14 residues in the CDR3. Germline V gene sequence: CDR1 KGHSH, CDR2 LQKENI. This TCR derives from a middle-aged woman with active or convalescent COVID-19. Material: peripheral blood. This chain connects TRBV18 to TRBJ1-1; D possibly corresponds to TRBD1 (6 bases). Here the CDR3 reads CASSSGQMNTEAFF. Written as DNA, the CDR3 is TGTGCCAGCTCATCTGGACAGATGAACACTGAAGCTTTCTTT.